This record looks at one T cell receptor beta chain sequence and its context. What it binds is unknown. TCRdb reprocessed the 5' RACE reads; each CDR3 protein has one entry and no DNA is given. This sample's table reports around 380,000 distinct CDR3 sequences. This entry comes from a study of monozygotic twins with inflammatory bowel disease. The study's findings and limits: Different T cell subtypes could not be distinguished.

Sequencing input: blood. The TCR sequence derives from a human donor with ulcerative colitis or Crohn's disease, or a healthy co-twin of an affected twin (not recorded which).

CDR3 loop: CASSLPGVAGYTF. The rearrangement uses TRBV5-1 and TRBJ1-2; TCRdb lists TRBD1, though no DNA is available to test this call. The CDR3 is 13 amino acids. Germline CDR1 is SGHRS and CDR2 is YFSETQ.